These 27 T cell receptor beta chains were sequenced from one sample in a study of shared clonotypes between healthy human individuals. Only in-frame clones appear in the TCRdb table, and some are missing; sequencing was by immunoSEQ multiplex PCR. The sample lists some 1.5 million clones, roughly 97% seen once, with roughly 1.2% in the top ten. The material sequenced was naive CD4+ T cells sorted from blood. Specified subset: CD45RA+ positively selected. The receptors here all came from a man aged 30 to 39 in good health.

The gene calls are TRBV21-1 and TRBJ2-7; the DNA was not compared with TRBD1, the D call given in the table. TRBV21-1 is given as a pseudogene. CDR3 size: 14 residues. The CDR3 reads CASSLGTPAYEQYF. The DNA of the CDR3 is TGTGCCAGCAGCCTAGGGACACCCGCCTACGAGCAGTACTTC.

The gene calls are TRBV7-6 and TRBJ1-1; D ambiguous. This CDR3 has 12 residues. CDR1 and CDR2 from the germline V gene are SGHVS and FNYEAQ. The V gene lost 5 bases and the J gene lost 7 bases, with 11 bases spanning the gap. CDR3 nucleotide sequence: TGTGCCAGCAGCGCATCAGGATTTGAAGCTTTCTTT. Encoded protein: CASSASGFEAFF. The variable domain in full, with the rest retrieved from reference TRBV7-6 and TRBJ1-1, is GAGVSQSPRYKVTKRGQDVALRCDPISGHVSLYWYRQALGQGPEFLTYFNYEAQQDKSGLPNDRFSAERPEGSISTLTIQRTEQRDSAMYRCASSASGFEAFFGQGTRLTVV.

The chain joins TRBV5-1 to TRBJ2-3, with 8 bases fitting TRBD2. Germline V lookup: CDR1 SGHRS, CDR2 YFSETQ. The CDR3 is 15 residues long. The trim removed 4 bases at V and 1 base at J, leaving 5 bases unmatched. In nucleotides, the CDR3 is TGCGCCAGCAGCCTGGCGGGACTAGGCACAGATACGCAGTATTTT. Protein: CASSLAGLGTDTQYF.

This chain's CDR3 is CASSRQQTNTEAFF. Written as DNA, the CDR3 is TGTGCCAGCAGTCGACAGCAAACGAACACTGAAGCTTTCTTT. The chain links TRBV6-6 to TRBJ1-1, with D tentatively TRBD1 (5 bases). The V and J ends lost 5 bases and 1 base respectively, with 11 bases between them. This CDR3 region has 14 residues. Looked up from germline, CDR1 is MNHNY and CDR2 is SVGAGI (reference sequence).

The chain is built from TRBV29-1 and TRBJ2-7, with 7 bases fitting TRBD1. The CDR3 runs to 13 residues. V dropped 2 bases and J dropped 4; count of bases not matched to a gene: 5. Germline V gene data show CDR1 as SQVTM and CDR2 as ANQGSEA. CDR3 nucleotides: TGCAGCGTTGAATGGGACAGTAGTTACGAGCAGTACTTC. It specifies CSVEWDSSYEQYF.

About this clone itself: Other DNA sequences in the sample encode the same CDR3. The chain uses TRBV28 and TRBJ2-3; D remains unclear. Between the trimmed V and J ends, which lost 3 bases and 3 bases, there was a span of 4 bases. The CDR3 spans 12 residues. The germline V gene has CDR1 MDHEN and CDR2 SYDVKM. The CDR3 DNA follows: TGTGCCAGCAGTTTTGTTACAGATACGCAGTATTTT. Translated: CASSFVTDTQYF.

This chain joins TRBV29-1 and TRBJ2-7, with 9 nucleotides matching TRBD1. Germline-derived CDR1 and CDR2 are SQVTM and ANQGSEA. This CDR3 comprises 13 residues. The trim removed 1 base at V and 5 bases at J, leaving 3 bases unmatched. CDR3 protein: CSVEGRDRDEQYF. The CDR3 DNA reads TGCAGCGTTGAAGGGCGGGACAGGGACGAGCAGTACTTC.

This chain links TRBV2 with TRBJ2-1, with 12 bases fitting TRBD2. This CDR3 has 15 amino acids. With 5 bases clipped from V and 7 bases from J, the junction kept 6 bases outside the gene matches. Germline loops: CDR1 SNHLY, CDR2 FYNNEI. This CDR3 reads CASSRLAGVVNEQFF. The CDR3 DNA follows: TGTGCCAGCAGTAGACTAGCGGGAGTCGTAAATGAGCAGTTCTTC.

This clone has a single count. The chain carries TRBV11-2 and TRBJ2-5, with 9 nucleotides matching TRBD1. The CDR3 sequence is 15 residues long. V lost 4 bases to trimming and J lost 3 bases; unmatched junction nucleotides: 6. CDR1 is SGHAT, CDR2 FQNNGV, per germline. In DNA, the CDR3 is TGTGCCAGCAGCTCGGACAGGGGTTTAGAAGAGACCCAGTACTTC. This sequence encodes CASSSDRGLEETQYF.

This clone showed up just once. This chain uses TRBV14 with TRBJ2-1; TRBD2 matches at 10 bases. V lost 0 bases, J lost 9 bases, and 5 bases stayed unmatched. The CDR3 length is 15 residues. Germline assignment: CDR1 SGHDN and CDR2 FVKESK. CDR3 bases: TGTGCCAGCAGCCAAGAACTAGCGGGATTGAGTGAGCAGTTCTTC. Translation gives CASSQELAGLSEQFF.

The chain recombines TRBV19 with TRBJ1-1, with unresolved D. The V end was cut by 3 bases, the J end by 3 bases, with 11 bases between. This CDR3 spans 14 amino acids. Germline V gene lookup returns CDR1 LNHDA and CDR2 SQIVND (reference sequence). Here the CDR3 DNA reads TGTGCCAGTAGTATCTCGGCCCGACACACTGAAGCTTTCTTT. This gives the protein CASSISARHTEAFF. The full variable domain, rest sourced from reference TRBV19 and TRBJ1-1, is DGGITQSPKYLFRKEGQNVTLSCEQNLNHDAMYWYRQDPGQGLRLIYYSQIVNDFQKGDIAEGYSVSREKKESFPLTVTSAQKNPTAFYLCASSISARHTEAFFGQGTRLTVV.

The chain employs TRBV18 and TRBJ1-1, with D unclear. The CDR3 is made up of 16 amino acids. V was shortened by 3 bases and J by 1 base, with 15 bases between the two germline ends. Germline V gene sequence: CDR1 KGHSH, CDR2 LQKENI. CDR3 in DNA: TGTGCCAGCTCACCTACAAGTACGACATCGAACACTGAAGCTTTCTTT. Translation gives CASSPTSTTSNTEAFF.

This clone has just one count. The gene calls are TRBV11-2 and TRBJ2-7; D call uncertain. Trimming took off 3 bases at V and 0 bases at J, with 12 bases between the two ends. Germline lookup yields CDR1 SGHAT and CDR2 FQNNGV. The CDR3 sequence is 15 residues long. The CDR3 reads CASSFDLQSSYEQYF. The CDR3 nucleotides are TGTGCCAGCAGCTTTGACTTACAGAGCTCCTACGAGCAGTACTTC.

The chain links TRBV7-8 to TRBJ2-1; no firm D call. V gave up 8 bases and J gave up 4 bases, with 9 bases separating them. The germline V gene has CDR1 SGHVS and CDR2 FQNEAQ. This CDR3 has 12 amino acids. CDR3 loop: CASLVGYNEQFF. Here the CDR3 DNA reads TGTGCCAGCCTCGTGGGATACAATGAGCAGTTCTTC.

The gene calls are TRBV15 and TRBJ1-3; a possible D gene is TRBD1 (5 bases). Deletions cut 6 bases from V and 0 bases from J, with 12 bases between. The length of the CDR3 is 15 residues. From germline, CDR1 is LNHNV and CDR2 YYDKDF (reference sequence). The CDR3 nucleotides read TGTGCCACCAGAATGGGACGGCTCTCTGGAAACACCATATATTTT. The encoded protein is CATRMGRLSGNTIYF.

The V gene is TRBV5-1, the J gene TRBJ2-5; 11 bases line up with TRBD2. CDR1 is SGHRS and CDR2 is YFSETQ in the germline V gene. Trimming took 4 bases from V and 9 from J; bases not matched to a gene: 8. CDR3 length: 14 residues. The CDR3 loop reads CASSPTSGSPSQYF. The CDR3 coding sequence is TGCGCCAGCAGCCCAACTAGCGGGAGCCCCTCCCAGTACTTC.

This sequence joins TRBV10-1 and TRBJ1-2; 8 nucleotides line up with TRBD1. The V gene's germline CDR1 is WNHNN and CDR2 SYGVQD (reference sequence). V trimming: 0 bases; J trimming: 6 bases; junction bases outside the gene matches: 6. The CDR3 is made up of 15 amino acids. CDR3 region: CASSESSGGVDGYTF. The CDR3 nucleotides read TGCGCCAGCAGTGAGTCCTCAGGGGGCGTCGATGGCTACACCTTC.

The chain links TRBV9 to TRBJ2-1, with D perhaps matching TRBD2 (6 bases). Germline CDR1 is SGDLS and CDR2 is YYNGEE. The CDR3 is 15 residues long. Trimming removed 3 bases from V and 9 bases from J, with 19 bases in between. In DNA, the CDR3 is TGTGCCAGCAGCGGCGAATCCCCACCCGGGGGTGAGCAGTTCTTC. Its translation is CASSGESPPGGEQFF.

This chain uses TRBV2 with TRBJ2-1; D is perhaps TRBD2 (5 bases). The germline V gene encodes CDR1 SNHLY and CDR2 FYNNEI. The CDR3 is made up of 15 amino acids. V lost 3 bases and J 2 bases, leaving 11 bases between the germline ends. In nucleotides, the CDR3 is TGTGCCAGCAGTGACGGCGGGCCCACCTACAATGAGCAGTTCTTC. It translates to CASSDGGPTYNEQFF.

Remarks on this clone: Other DNA sequences in the sample encode the same CDR3. The V call is TRBV5-1, the J call TRBJ2-1; 8 bases agree with TRBD2. Germline values: CDR1 SGHRS, CDR2 YFSETQ. V dropped 0 bases and J dropped 6; count of bases not matched to a gene: 5. The CDR3 covers 15 residues. CDR3 DNA sequence: TGCGCCAGCAGCTTGGCCCTAGCGGGTAGCAATGAGCAGTTCTTC. Amino acid sequence: CASSLALAGSNEQFF.

V gene TRBV7-2 combines with J gene TRBJ2-1, with 9 bases aligning to TRBD1. The V and J ends lost 5 bases and 8 bases, in that order; junction bases with no gene match: 7. Germline V gene sequence: CDR1 SGHTA, CDR2 FQGNSA. This CDR3 region has 14 residues. This CDR3 reads CASSLRDRADEQFF. The CDR3 nucleotides read TGTGCCAGCAGCCTACGGGACAGGGCCGATGAGCAGTTCTTC.

The chain is built from TRBV5-4 and TRBJ2-5; D remains ambiguous. The CDR3 extends over 14 amino acids. V dropped 0 bases and J dropped 1 base, with 7 bases sitting between them. From germline, CDR1 is SGHNT and CDR2 YYREEE (reference sequence). CDR3 coding DNA: TGTGCCAGCAGCTTGGCCTTCCTCCAAGAGACCCAGTACTTC. Translating it yields CASSLAFLQETQYF.

This sequence joins TRBV30 and TRBJ1-2; 8 bases fit TRBD1. CDR3 length: 14 amino acids. V lost 3 bases and J lost 8; bases outside the gene matches: 11. Germline V gene data show CDR1 as GTSNPN and CDR2 as SVGIG (reference sequence). CDR3 in DNA: TGTGCCTGGAGCGGAGGGCAGGGGGCGCGCGGCTACACCTTC. It is translated as CAWSGGQGARGYTF.

CDR3 loop: CASSVTGGNNEQFF. DNA for the CDR3: TGTGCCAGCAGTGTGACAGGGGGCAACAATGAGCAGTTCTTC. The V call is TRBV28, the J call TRBJ2-1; 10 nucleotides agree with TRBD1. V trimming: 5 bases; J trimming: 5 bases; junction bases outside the gene matches: 3. CDR1 and CDR2 (germline): MDHEN, SYDVKM. CDR3 length equals 14 residues.

The CDR3 protein is CATRGQGSSNQPQHF. Here the CDR3 DNA reads TGTGCCACCAGGGGACAGGGAAGCAGCAATCAGCCCCAGCATTTT. The chain couples TRBV15 to TRBJ1-5; 9 nucleotides match TRBD1. CDR3 length equals 15 residues. Germline V gives CDR1 LNHNV, CDR2 YYDKDF (reference sequence). J was trimmed by 1 base and V by 6 bases; bases with no gene match: 4.

J is TRBJ2-7 and V is TRBV29-1, with 11 bases identical to TRBD1. The CDR3 is 15 residues long. The V segment lost 5 bases and the J segment 6 bases; nucleotides outside the gene matches: 12. Germline assignment: CDR1 SQVTM and CDR2 ANQGSEA. The CDR3 coding sequence is TGCAGCGTTCTCTTAACCGGGACAGGGGGTCTCGAGCAGTACTTC. Its translation: CSVLLTGTGGLEQYF.

The chain has TRBV27 and TRBJ2-2, with D perhaps TRBD1 or TRBD2 (5 bases each). The CDR3 consists of 14 residues. CDR1 is MNHEY and CDR2 is SMNVEV in the germline V gene (reference sequence). Trimming shortened V by 8 bases and J by 6 bases, and 16 bases separated the two germline ends. DNA of the CDR3: TGTGCCAGCGGGACGTCTTGGGTGGCCGGGGAGCTGTTTTTT. Its protein is CASGTSWVAGELFF.